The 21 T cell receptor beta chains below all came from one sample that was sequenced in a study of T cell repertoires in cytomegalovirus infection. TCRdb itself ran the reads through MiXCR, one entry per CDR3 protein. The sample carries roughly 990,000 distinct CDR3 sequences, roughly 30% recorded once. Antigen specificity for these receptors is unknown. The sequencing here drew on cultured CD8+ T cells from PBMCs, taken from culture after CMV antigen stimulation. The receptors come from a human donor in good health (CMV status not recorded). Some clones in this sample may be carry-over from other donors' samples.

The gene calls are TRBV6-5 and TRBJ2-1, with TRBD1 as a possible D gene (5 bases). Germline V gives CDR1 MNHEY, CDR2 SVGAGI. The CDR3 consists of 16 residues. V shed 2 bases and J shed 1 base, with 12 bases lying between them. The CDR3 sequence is CASSYGAEGSYNEQFF. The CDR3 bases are TGTGCCAGCAGTTACGGGGCAGAAGGGTCCTACAATGAGCAGTTCTTC.

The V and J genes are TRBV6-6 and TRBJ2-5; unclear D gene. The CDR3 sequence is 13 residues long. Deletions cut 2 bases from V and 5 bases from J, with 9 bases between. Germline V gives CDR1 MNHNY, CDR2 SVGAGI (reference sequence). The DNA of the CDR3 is TGTGCCAGCAGTTACCCGTCGGAGGAGACCCAGTACTTC. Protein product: CASSYPSEETQYF.

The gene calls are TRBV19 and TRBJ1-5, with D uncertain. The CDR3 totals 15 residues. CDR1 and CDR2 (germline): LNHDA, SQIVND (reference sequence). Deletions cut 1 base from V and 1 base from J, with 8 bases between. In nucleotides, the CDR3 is TGTGCCAGTAGTATAGGCGTCGGCAGCAATCAGCCCCAGCATTTT. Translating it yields CASSIGVGSNQPQHF.

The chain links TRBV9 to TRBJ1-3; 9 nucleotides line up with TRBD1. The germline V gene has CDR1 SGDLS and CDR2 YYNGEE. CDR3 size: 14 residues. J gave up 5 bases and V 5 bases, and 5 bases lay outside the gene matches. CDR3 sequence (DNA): TGTGCCAGCAGTGGGGGACAGGGAAGAAACACCATATATTTT. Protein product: CASSGGQGRNTIYF.

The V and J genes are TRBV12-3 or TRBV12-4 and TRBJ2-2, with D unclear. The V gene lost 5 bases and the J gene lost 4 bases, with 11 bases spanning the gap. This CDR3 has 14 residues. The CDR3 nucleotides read TGTGCCAGCAGTCCCCGGTACAGCACCGGGGAGCTGTTTTTT. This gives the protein CASSPRYSTGELFF.

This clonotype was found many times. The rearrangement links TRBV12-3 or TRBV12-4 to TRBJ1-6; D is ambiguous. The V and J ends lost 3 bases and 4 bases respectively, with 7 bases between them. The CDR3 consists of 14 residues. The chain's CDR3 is CASSLRLYNSPLHF. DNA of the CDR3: TGTGCCAGCAGTTTGCGGTTATATAATTCACCCCTCCACTTT.

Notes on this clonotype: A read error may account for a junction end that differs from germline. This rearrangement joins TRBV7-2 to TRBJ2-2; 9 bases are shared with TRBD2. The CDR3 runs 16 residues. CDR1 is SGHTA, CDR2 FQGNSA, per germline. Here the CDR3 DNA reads TGTGCCAGCAGCCATCTTGGGCTAGCGGGGCCCGGGGAGCTCTTTTTT. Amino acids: CASSHLGLAGPGELFF.

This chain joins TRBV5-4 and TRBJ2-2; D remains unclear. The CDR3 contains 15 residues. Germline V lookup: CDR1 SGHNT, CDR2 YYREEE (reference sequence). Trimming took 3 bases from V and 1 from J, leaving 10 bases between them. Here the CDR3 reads CASSSEDGNTGELFF. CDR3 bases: TGTGCCAGCAGCTCCGAGGACGGGAACACCGGGGAGCTGTTTTTT.

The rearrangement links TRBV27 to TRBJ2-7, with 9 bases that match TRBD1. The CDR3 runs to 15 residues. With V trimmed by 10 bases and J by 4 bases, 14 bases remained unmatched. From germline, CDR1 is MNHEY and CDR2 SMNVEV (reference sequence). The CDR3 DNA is TGTGCCAACAGCACCTGGACAGGGGTTTCTTACGAGCAGTACTTC. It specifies CANSTWTGVSYEQYF.

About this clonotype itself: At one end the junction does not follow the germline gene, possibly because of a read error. CDR3 sequence reads: CASREGLGLAGIQETQYF. The CDR3 DNA reads as TGTGCCAGCAGAGAAGGGTTGGGACTAGCGGGGATTCAAGAGACCCAGTACTTC. The chain combines TRBV6-1 with TRBJ2-5; 13 nucleotides line up with TRBD2. This CDR3 comprises 18 residues. From germline, CDR1 is MNHNS and CDR2 SASEGT.

CDR3 sequence reads: CASSLEPGETQYF. The CDR3, as DNA: TGTGCCAGCAGCTTAGAGCCGGGCGAGACCCAGTACTTC. The chain links TRBV7-8 to TRBJ2-5; D not certain. In germline, CDR1 is SGHVS, CDR2 FQNEAQ. Trimming took off 1 base at V and 5 bases at J, with 8 bases between the two ends. The CDR3 loop spans 13 amino acids.

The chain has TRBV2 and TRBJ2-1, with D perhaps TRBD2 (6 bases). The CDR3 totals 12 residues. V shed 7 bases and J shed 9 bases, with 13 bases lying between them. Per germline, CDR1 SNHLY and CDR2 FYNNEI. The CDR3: CASTGGALEQFF. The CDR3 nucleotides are TGTGCCAGCACTGGAGGGGCACTTGAGCAGTTCTTC.

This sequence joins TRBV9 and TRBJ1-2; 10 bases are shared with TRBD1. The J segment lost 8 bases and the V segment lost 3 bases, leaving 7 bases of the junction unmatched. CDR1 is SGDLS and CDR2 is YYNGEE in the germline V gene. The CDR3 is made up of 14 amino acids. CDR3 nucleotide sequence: TGTGCCAGCAGCGAGGGACAGGGGAACGGCGGCTACACCTTC. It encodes CASSEGQGNGGYTF.

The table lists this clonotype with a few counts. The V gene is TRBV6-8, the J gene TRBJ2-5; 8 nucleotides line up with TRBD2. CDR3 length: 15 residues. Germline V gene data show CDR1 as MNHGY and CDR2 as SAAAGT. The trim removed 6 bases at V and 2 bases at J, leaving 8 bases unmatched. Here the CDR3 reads CASSNGGVLQETQYF. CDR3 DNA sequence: TGTGCCAGCAGCAACGGGGGGGTTTTGCAAGAGACCCAGTACTTC.

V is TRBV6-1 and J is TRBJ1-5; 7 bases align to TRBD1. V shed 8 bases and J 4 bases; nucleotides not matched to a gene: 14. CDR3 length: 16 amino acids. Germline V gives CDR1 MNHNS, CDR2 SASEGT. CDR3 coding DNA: TGTGCCAGCGGAACAGGGGTCCACGGTTTTAATCAGCCCCAGCATTTT. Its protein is CASGTGVHGFNQPQHF.

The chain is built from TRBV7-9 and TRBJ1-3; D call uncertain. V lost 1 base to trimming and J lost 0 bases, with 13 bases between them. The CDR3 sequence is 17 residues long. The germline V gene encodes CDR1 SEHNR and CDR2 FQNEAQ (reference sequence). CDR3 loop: CASSLEGLPSSGNTIYF. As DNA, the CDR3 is TGTGCCAGCAGCTTAGAGGGCCTTCCGAGCTCTGGAAACACCATATATTTT.

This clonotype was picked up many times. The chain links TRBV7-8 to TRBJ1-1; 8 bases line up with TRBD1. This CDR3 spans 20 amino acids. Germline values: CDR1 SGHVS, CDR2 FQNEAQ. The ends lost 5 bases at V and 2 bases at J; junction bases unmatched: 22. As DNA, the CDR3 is TGTGCCAGCAGCGACTCCAGGGGGCCCACCCCCCTAACCCCTAACACTGAAGCTTTCTTT. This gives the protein CASSDSRGPTPLTPNTEAFF.

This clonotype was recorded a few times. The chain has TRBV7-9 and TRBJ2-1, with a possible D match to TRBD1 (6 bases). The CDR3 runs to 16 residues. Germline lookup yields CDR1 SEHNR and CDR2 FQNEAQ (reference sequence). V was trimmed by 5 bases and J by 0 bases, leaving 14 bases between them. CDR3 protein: CASSDTGHNSYNEQFF. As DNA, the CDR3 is TGTGCCAGCAGCGACACGGGACACAACTCCTACAATGAGCAGTTCTTC.

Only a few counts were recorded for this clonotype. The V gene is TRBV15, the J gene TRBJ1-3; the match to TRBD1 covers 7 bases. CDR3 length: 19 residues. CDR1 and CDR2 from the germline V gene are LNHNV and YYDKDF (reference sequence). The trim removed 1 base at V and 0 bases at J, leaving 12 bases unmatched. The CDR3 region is CATSRATGLSGPSGNTIYF. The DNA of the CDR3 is TGTGCCACCAGCAGAGCGACAGGGCTCTCGGGCCCCTCTGGAAACACCATATATTTT.

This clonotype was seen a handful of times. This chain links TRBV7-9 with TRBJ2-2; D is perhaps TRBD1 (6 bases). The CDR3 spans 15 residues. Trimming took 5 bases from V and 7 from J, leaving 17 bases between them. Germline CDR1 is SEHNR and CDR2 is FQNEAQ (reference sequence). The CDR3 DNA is TGTGCCAGCAGCCCAGACAGGCATAGAGGCGGGGAGCTGTTTTTT. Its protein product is CASSPDRHRGGELFF.

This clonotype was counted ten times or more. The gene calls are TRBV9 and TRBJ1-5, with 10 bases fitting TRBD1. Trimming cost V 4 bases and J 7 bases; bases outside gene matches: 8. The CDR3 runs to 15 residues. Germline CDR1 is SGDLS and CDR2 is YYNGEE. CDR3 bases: TGTGCCAGCAGCCCCGGACAGGGGGTAGGGCAGCCCCAGCATTTT. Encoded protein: CASSPGQGVGQPQHF.